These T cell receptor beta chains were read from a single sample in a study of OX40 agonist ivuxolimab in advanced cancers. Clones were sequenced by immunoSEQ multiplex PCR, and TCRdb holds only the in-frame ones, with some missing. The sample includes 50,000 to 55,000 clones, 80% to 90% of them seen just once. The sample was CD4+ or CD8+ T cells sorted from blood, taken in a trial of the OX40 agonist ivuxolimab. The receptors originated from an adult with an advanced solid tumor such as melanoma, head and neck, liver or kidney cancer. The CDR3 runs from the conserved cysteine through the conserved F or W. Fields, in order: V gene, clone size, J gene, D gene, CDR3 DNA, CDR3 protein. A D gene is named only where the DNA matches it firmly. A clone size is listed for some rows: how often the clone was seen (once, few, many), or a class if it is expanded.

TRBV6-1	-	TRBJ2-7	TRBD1	TGTGCCAGCAGTAGGACAGGCTACGAGCAGTACTTC	CASSRTGYEQYF
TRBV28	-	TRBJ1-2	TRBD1	TGTGCCAGCAGTCGCCCATATGAACGGGACAGGGGTACGGGTTACACCTTC	CASSRPYERDRGTGYTF
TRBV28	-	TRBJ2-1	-	TGTGCCAGCAGTTTGTCGGGATCCCTCCTACCTTACAATGAGCAGTTCTTC	CASSLSGSLLPYNEQFF
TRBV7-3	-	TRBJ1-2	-	TGTGCCAGCAGCCCATCATGGACACCGGAGATCTATGGCTACACCTTC	CASSPSWTPEIYGYTF
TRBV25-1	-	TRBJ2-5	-	TGTGCCAGCAGTGATTACAGCCAAGAGACCCAGTACTTC	CASSDYSQETQYF
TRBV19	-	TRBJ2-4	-	TGTGCCAGTAGTATTGGTAGAATTGGTGTAGACATTCAGTACTTC	CASSIGRIGVDIQYF
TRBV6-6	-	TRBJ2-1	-	TGTGCCACAATAAGCGGCTCCTACAATGAGCAGTTCTTC	CATISGSYNEQFF
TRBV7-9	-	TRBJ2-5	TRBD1	TGTGCCAGCAGCTTCAGGGGGCTTGAGGAGACCCAGTACTTC	CASSFRGLEETQYF
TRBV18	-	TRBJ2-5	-	TGTGCCAGCTCACCGCAGGACCCACTGGGGGAGACCCAGTACTTC	CASSPQDPLGETQYF
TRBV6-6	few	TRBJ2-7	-	TGTGCCAGCAGTTACGGGGCAGGGCCCTACGAGCAGTACTTC	CASSYGAGPYEQYF
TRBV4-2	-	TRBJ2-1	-	TGTGCCAGCAGCCCACAGCCCAGGGGGGGCGCGTACAATGAGCAGTTCTTC	CASSPQPRGGAYNEQFF
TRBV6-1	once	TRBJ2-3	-	TGTGCCAGCAGTGAAGCGCTTCAGGGACTGGGCACAGATACGCAGTATTTT	CASSEALQGLGTDTQYF
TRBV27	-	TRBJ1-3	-	TGTGCCAGCAGTTTAAAGGGTTTTAGCGGAAACACCATATATTTT	CASSLKGFSGNTIYF
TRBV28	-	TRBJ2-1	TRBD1	TGTGCCAGCAGCAAACCGGGACAGGGCCCCTACAATGAGCAGTTCTTC	CASSKPGQGPYNEQFF
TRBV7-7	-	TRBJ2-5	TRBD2	TGTGCTAGCAGCCCTGGACTAGCGGGGGGGCCTGAGACCCAGTACTTC	CASSPGLAGGPETQYF
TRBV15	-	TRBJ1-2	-	TGTGCCACCAGCAGAGATGGGAACGGCTATGGCTACACCTTC	CATSRDGNGYGYTF
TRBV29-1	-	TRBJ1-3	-	TGCAGCGTCTTTGGAGGAAACACCATATATTTT	CSVFGGNTIYF